This entry is about one TCR beta chain. Its specific antigen is unknown. No much larger clone exists at a distance of one base, and base qualities are not known. This sample is drawn from a study of CD8+CD57+ T cells in acquired aplastic anemia (dated by TCRdb to about 2018). With respect to the entire study: A mean of approximately 3 ug of DNA, ranging from 0.2 to 27.4 ug, was extracted from sorted CD4+ and CD8+ cells. CD8+CD57+ expansion was defined as frequency above the mean frequency observed in healthy subjects.

Trimming costs V 6 bases and J 2 bases, and their ends lie 16 bases apart. The CDR3, from cysteine to phenylalanine, totals 16 residues. Left in the record is the CDR3 DNA by itself, 48 bases read in frame from the first base. Summary of the overall study and its limitations: Twenty-nine CD8+ CDR3 sequences were shared between patients and controls but appeared highly expressed in patients and within their immunodominant clones. CD8+ Simpson's diversity did not differ significantly between patients and healthy controls (P=0.060).

Expansion of CD8+CD57+ cells had been shown by flow cytometry in the patients chosen for sequencing. Every patient had a diagnosis of severe acquired aplastic anemia based on International Study of Aplastic Anemia and Agranulocytosis and Camitta criteria. Patients had received no therapy at the time of blood sampling. In this study, sorted CD4+ and CD8+ T cells from the blood of healthy subjects and of severe aplastic anemia patients had their TCR repertoires deep-sequenced. Patients were enrolled under clinicaltrials.gov protocols 00001620, 01623167, 00001397, 00071045, 00081523 and 00961064 in the USA. Ficoll-Paque density gradient centrifugation was used to isolate peripheral blood mononuclear cells. Before DNA extraction, CD4+ and CD8+ T cells were sorted with FACS or magnetic beads. Genomic DNA was used as template for profiling of TCR beta VDJ combinations and CDR3 sequences. An Illumina HiSeq 2000 was the platform used for TCR repertoire sequencing. As for the authors' bioinformatics: TRBV/TRBJ rearrangement plots, CDR3 size and DJ length profiles, and Simpson's diversity index were used to assess repertoires. The immunodominant clone was defined as the most abundant DNA sequence in deep sequencing data. CDR3 amino acid sequences were screened for sharing across subjects and were compared with published repertoires and the VDJdb database. The public reads were reanalyzed by TCRdb: fastp trimming at Q25, MiXCR alignment, in-frame beta chains only. Rows are combined by CDR3 protein, so each entry shows the most common genes and DNA. TCRdb, rather than the study authors, made the V and J calls. The sample table contains under 250,000 distinct CDR3 sequences; only one count was recorded for roughly two thirds of them. Together, the top ten hold roughly 62% of the sample.

This clonotype was sampled from a human donor with aplastic anemia. Recombination connected TRBV12-3 or TRBV12-4 to TRBJ2-2; 5 matching bases give a weak D call of TRBD2. Sequenced: sorted CD4+, CD8+, or CD8+CD57+ T cells (not recorded which) from PBMCs. The CDR3 reads as follows: CASSPSGVANTGELFF. The DNA is TGTGCCAGCAGCCCATCCGGGGTAGCCAACACCGGGGAGCTGTTTTTT.